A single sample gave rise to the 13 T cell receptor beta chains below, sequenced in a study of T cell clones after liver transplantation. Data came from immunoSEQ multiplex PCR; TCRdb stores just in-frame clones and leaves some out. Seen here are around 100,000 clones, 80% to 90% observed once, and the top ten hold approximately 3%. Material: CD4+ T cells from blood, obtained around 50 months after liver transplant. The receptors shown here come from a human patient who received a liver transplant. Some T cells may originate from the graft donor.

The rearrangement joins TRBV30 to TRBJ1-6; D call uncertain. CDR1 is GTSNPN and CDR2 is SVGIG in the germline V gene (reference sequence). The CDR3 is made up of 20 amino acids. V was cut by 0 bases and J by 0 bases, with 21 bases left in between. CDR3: CAWSVQTGRSPSSYNSPLHF. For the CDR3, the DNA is TGTGCCTGGAGTGTACAGACGGGCAGATCCCCTAGCTCCTATAATTCACCCCTCCACTTT. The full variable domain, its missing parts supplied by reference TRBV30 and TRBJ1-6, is SQTIHQWPATLVQPVGSPLSLECTVEGTSNPNLYWYRQAAGRGLQLLFYSVGIGQISSEVPQNLSASRPQDRQFILSSKKLLLSDSGFYLCAWSVQTGRSPSSYNSPLHFGNGTRLTVT.

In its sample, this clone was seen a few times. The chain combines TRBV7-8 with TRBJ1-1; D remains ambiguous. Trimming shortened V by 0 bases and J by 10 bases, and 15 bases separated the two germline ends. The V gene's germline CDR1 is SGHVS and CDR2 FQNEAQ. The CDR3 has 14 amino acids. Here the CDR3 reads CASSLADGREIAFF. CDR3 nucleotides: TGTGCCAGCAGCTTAGCCGATGGCAGAGAGATAGCTTTCTTT.

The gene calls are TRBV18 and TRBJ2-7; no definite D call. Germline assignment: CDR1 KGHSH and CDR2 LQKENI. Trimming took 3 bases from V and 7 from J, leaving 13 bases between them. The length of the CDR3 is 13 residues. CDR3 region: CASSPTLPWEQYF. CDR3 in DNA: TGTGCCAGCTCACCCACTCTACCTTGGGAGCAGTACTTC.

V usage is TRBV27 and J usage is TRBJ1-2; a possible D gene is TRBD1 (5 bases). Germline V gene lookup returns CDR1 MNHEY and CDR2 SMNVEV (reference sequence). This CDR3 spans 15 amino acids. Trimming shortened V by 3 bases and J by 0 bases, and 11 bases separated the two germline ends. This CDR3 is CASSFLGVTNYGYTF. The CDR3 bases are TGTGCCAGCAGTTTTCTGGGGGTCACTAACTATGGCTACACCTTC.

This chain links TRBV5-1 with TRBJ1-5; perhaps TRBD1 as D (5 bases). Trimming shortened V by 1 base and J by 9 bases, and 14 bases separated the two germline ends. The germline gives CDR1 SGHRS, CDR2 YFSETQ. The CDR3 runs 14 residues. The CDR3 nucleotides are TGCGCCAGCAGCTTGCTGTGGGGCCAGGGGCCCCAGCATTTT. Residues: CASSLLWGQGPQHF.

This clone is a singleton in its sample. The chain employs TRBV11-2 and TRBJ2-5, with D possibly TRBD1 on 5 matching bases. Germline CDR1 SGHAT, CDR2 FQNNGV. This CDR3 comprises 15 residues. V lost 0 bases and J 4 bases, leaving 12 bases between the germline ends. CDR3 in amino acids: CASSLDGASAETQYF. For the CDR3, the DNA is TGTGCCAGCAGCTTAGATGGGGCCTCGGCAGAGACCCAGTACTTC.

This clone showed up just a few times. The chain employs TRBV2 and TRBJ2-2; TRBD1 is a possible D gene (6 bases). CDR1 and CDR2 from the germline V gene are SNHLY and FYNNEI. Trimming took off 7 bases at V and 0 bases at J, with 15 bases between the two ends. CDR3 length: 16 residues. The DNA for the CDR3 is TGTGCCAGCAATTTTAACAGGGTTACGAACACCGGGGAGCTGTTTTTT. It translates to CASNFNRVTNTGELFF.

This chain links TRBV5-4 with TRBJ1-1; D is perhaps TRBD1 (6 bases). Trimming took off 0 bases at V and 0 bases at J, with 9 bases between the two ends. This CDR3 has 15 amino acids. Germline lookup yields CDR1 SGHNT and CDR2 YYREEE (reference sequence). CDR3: CASSLAGGLNTEAFF. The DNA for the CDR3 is TGTGCCAGCAGCTTGGCCGGGGGGCTGAACACTGAAGCTTTCTTT.

The CDR3 loop is CASSSGTQGQGNNEQFF. DNA for the CDR3: TGTGCCAGCAGCTCAGGGACTCAGGGACAGGGTAACAATGAGCAGTTCTTC. The gene calls are TRBV7-8 and TRBJ2-1, with 9 positions matching TRBD1. From germline, CDR1 is SGHVS and CDR2 FQNEAQ. The CDR3 length is 17 residues. The V segment lost 4 bases and the J segment 5 bases; nucleotides outside the gene matches: 12.

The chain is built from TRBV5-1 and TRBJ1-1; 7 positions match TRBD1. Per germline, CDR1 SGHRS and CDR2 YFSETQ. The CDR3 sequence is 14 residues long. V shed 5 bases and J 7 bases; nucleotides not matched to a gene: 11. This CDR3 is CASRTLWGTVEAFF. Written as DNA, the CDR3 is TGCGCCAGCAGGACCTTGTGGGGGACAGTTGAAGCTTTCTTT.

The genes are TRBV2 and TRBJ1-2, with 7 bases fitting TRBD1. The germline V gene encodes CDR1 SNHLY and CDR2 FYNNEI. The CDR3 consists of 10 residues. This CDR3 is CAQGEDGYTF. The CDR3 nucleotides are TGTGCTCAGGGGGAGGATGGCTACACCTTC.

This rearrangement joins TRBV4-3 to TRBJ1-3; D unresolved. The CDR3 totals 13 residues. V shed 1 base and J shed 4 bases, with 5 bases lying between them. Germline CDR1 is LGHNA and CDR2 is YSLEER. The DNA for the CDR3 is TGCGCCAGCAGCCAAGCGTCCGGAAACACCATATATTTT. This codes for CASSQASGNTIYF.

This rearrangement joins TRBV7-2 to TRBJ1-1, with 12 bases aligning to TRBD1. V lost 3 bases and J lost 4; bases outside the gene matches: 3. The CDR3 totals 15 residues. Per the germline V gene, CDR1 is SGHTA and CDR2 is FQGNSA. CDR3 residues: CASSFRDRGLTEAFF. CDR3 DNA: TGTGCCAGCAGCTTCCGGGACAGGGGGCTCACTGAAGCTTTCTTT.